These 6 T cell receptor beta chains were all obtained from the same sample, sequenced in a study of T cells in Graves' hyperthyroidism and ophthalmopathy. RNA transcripts provided the source from which TCR beta CDR3 regions were amplified. HTBI primers were employed in a first-round RT-PCR of the TCR CDR3. TCRdb reanalysed the multiplex PCR reads using MiXCR and keeps one entry per CDR3 protein. The table includes about 480,000 distinct CDR3 sequences, about 15% detected once. The sample taken for sequencing was blood. Every receptor here comes from a woman between 18 and 30 years old with Graves' hyperthyroidism.

This clonotype was recorded many times. This rearrangement joins TRBV28 to TRBJ1-1; 9 nucleotides align to TRBD1. The germline CDR1 and CDR2 sequences are MDHEN and SYDVKM. The CDR3 loop spans 18 amino acids. V trimming: 8 bases; J trimming: 1 base; junction bases outside the gene matches: 17. CDR3 in DNA: TGTGCCAGCTTACGTTTTGCGGACAGGGGAGAGGGGAACACTGAAGCTTTCTTT. This encodes CASLRFADRGEGNTEAFF.

This clonotype is a singleton in its sample. The chain has TRBV5-1 and TRBJ2-5; D remains ambiguous. CDR1 and CDR2 from the germline V gene are SGHRS and YFSETQ. Trimming shortened V by 2 bases and J by 5 bases, and 10 bases separated the two germline ends. The CDR3 is 13 amino acids. CDR3 nucleotide sequence: TGCGCCAGCAGCTTCGATAACCCGGAGACCCAGTACTTC. The encoded protein is CASSFDNPETQYF. The variable domain in full, with the rest retrieved from reference TRBV5-1 and TRBJ2-5, is KAGVTQTPRYLIKTRGQQVTLSCSPISGHRSVSWYQQTPGQGLQFLFEYFSETQRNKGNFPGRFSGRQFSNSRSEMNVSTLELGDSALYLCASSFDNPETQYFGPGTRLLVL.

Ten or more counts support this clonotype. For the CDR3, the DNA is TGTGCCTGGCGTAGCGGGAGGAGCCAAGAGACCCAGTACTTC. Protein: CAWRSGRSQETQYF. The J gene is TRBJ2-5, the V gene TRBV30, with 10 bases fitting TRBD2. Germline V lookup: CDR1 GTSNPN, CDR2 SVGIG (reference sequence). This CDR3 comprises 14 residues. V trimming: 5 bases; J trimming: 1 base; junction bases outside the gene matches: 4.

This clonotype has at least ten counts. CDR3 sequence (DNA): TGTGCCAGCAGTTTAGCCGGGCTAAGGGATGAAGCTTTCTTT. This gives the protein CASSLAGLRDEAFF. The genes are TRBV12-3 or TRBV12-4 and TRBJ1-1; D unclear. This CDR3 comprises 14 residues. Trimming shortened V by 0 bases and J by 7 bases, and 12 bases separated the two germline ends.

The chain recombines TRBV20-1 with TRBJ2-7, with 8 bases that match TRBD2. Germline lookup yields CDR1 DFQATT and CDR2 SNEGSKA (reference sequence). The CDR3 runs to 14 residues. The V gene end was trimmed by 6 bases and the J gene end by 3 bases; junction bases not matched to a gene: 10. The CDR3 coding sequence is TGCAGTGCCCCCCCCCCCAGCGGGGGCTACGAGCAGTACTTC. Translated, it gives CSAPPPSGGYEQYF.

Many counts were recorded for this clonotype. The chain carries TRBV2 and TRBJ2-5, with D possibly called TRBD1 or TRBD2 (5 bases each). V gave up 8 bases and J gave up 5 bases, with 24 bases separating them. The CDR3 is 16 residues long. The germline V gene encodes CDR1 SNHLY and CDR2 FYNNEI. The CDR3 DNA follows: TGTGCCAGCCGTGCGCGATCCGGGACCGCAGTCGAGACCCAGTACTTC. This translates into CASRARSGTAVETQYF.